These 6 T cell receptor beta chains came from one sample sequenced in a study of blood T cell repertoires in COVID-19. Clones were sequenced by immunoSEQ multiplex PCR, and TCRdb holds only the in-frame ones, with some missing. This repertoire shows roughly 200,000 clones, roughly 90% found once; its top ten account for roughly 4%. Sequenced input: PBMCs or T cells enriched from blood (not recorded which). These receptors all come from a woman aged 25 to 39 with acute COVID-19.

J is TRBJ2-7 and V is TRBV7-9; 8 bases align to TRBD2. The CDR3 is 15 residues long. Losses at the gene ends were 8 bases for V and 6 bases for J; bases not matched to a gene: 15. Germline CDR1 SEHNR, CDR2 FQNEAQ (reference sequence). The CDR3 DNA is TGTGCCAGCCGGGGGGGCCTTACACCTCCGGGCGAGCAGTACTTC. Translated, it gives CASRGGLTPPGEQYF.

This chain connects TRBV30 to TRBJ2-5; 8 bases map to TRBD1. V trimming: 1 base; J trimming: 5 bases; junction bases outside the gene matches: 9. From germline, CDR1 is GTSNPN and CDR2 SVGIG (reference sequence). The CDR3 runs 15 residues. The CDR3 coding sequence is TGTGCCTGGAGTGGGACAGGGAGGATGGAGGAGACCCAGTACTTC. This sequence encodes CAWSGTGRMEETQYF.

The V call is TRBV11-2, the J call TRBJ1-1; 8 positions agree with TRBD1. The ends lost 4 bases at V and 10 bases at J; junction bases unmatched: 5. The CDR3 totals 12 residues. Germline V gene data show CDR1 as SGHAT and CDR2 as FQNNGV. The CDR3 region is CASSSTGGGAFF. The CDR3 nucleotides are TGTGCCAGCAGCTCAACAGGGGGAGGAGCTTTCTTT.

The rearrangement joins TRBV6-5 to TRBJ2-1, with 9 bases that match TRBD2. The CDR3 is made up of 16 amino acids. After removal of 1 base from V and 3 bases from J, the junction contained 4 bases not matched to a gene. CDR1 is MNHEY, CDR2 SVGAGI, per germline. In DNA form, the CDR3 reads TGTGCCAGCAGTTACTATAGCGGGGGCCACTACAATGAGCAGTTCTTC. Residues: CASSYYSGGHYNEQFF.

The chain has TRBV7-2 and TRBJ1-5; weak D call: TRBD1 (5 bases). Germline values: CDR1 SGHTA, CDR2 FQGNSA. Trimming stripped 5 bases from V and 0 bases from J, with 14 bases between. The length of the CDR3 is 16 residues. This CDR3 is CASSTQGLYSNQPQHF. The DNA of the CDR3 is TGTGCCAGCAGCACCCAGGGACTCTATAGCAATCAGCCCCAGCATTTT.

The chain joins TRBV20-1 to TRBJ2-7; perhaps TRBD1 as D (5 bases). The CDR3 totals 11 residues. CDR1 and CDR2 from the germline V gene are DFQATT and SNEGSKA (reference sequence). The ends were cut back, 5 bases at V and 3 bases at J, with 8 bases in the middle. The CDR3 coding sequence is TGCAGTGCTCGCGACAGCTACGAGCAGTACTTC. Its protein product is CSARDSYEQYF.